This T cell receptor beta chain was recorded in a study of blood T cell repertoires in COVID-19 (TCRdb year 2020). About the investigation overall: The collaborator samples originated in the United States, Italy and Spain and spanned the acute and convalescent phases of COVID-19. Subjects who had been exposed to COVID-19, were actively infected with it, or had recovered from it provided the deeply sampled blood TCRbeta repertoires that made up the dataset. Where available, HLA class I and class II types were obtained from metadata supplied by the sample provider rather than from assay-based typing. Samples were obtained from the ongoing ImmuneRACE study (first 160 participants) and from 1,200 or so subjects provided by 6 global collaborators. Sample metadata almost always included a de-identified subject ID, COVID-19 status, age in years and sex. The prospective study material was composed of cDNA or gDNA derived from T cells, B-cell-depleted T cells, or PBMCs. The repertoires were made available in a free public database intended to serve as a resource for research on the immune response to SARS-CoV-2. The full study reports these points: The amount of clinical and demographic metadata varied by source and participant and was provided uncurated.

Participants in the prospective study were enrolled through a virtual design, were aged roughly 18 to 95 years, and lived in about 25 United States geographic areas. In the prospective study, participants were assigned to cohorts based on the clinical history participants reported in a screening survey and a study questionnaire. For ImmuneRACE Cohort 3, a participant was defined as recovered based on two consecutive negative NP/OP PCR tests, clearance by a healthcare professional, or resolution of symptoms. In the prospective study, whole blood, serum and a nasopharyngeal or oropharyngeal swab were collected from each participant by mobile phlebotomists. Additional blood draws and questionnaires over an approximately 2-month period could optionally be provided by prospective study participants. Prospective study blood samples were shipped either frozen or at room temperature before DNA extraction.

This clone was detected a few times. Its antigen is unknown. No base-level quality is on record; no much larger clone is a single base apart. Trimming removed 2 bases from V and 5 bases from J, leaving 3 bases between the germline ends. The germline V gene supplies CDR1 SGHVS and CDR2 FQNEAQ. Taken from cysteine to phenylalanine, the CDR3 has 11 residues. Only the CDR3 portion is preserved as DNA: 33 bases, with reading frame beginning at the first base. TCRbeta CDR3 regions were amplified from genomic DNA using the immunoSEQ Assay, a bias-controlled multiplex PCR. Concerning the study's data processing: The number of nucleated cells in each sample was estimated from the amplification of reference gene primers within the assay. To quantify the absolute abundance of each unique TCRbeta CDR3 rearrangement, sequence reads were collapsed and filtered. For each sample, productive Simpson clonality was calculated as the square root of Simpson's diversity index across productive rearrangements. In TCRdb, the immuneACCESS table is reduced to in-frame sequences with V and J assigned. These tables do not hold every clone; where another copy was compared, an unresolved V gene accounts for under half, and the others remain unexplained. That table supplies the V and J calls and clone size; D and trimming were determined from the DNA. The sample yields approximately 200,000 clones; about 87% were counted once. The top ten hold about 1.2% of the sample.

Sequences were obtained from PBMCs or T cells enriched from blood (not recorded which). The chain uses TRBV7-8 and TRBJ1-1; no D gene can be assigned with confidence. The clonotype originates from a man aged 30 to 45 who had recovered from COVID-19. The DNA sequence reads TGTGCCAGCAGCTTACGTACTGAAGCTTTCTTT. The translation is CASSLRTEAFF.